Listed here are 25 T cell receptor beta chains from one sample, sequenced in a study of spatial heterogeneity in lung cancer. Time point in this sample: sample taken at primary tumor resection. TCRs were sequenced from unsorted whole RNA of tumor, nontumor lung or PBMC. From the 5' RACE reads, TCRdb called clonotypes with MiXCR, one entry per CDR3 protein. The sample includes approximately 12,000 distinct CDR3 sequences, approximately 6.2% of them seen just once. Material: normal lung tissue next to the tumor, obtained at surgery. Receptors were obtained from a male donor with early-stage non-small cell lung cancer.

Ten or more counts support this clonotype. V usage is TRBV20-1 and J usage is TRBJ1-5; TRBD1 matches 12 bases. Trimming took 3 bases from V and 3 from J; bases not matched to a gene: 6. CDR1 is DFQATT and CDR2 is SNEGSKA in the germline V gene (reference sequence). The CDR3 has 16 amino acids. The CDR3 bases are TGCAGTGCTAGCAGACGGGACAGGGGGCTCAATCAGCCCCAGCATTTT. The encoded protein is CSASRRDRGLNQPQHF.

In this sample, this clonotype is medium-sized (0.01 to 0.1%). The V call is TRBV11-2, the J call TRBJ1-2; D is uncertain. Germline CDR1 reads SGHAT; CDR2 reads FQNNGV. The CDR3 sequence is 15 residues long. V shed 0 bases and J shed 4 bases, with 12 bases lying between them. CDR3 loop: CASSLDRSAVYGYTF. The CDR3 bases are TGTGCCAGCAGCTTAGATCGGTCGGCTGTCTATGGCTACACCTTC.

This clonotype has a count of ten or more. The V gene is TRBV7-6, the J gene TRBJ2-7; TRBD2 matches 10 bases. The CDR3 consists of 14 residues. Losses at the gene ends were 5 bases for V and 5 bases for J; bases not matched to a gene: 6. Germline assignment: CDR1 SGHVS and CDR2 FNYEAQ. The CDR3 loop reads CASSPGTSVHEQYF. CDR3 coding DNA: TGTGCCAGCAGCCCCGGGACTAGCGTTCACGAGCAGTACTTC.

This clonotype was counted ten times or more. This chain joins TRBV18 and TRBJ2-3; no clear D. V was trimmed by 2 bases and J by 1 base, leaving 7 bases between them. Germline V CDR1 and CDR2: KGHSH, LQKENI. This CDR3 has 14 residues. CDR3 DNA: TGTGCCAGCTCACCAAACAGCGGCACAGATACGCAGTATTTT. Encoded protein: CASSPNSGTDTQYF. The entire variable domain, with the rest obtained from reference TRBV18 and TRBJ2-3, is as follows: NAGVMQNPRHLVRRRGQEARLRCSPMKGHSHVYWYRQLPEEGLKFMVYLQKENIIDESGMPKERFSAEFPKEGPSILRIQQVVRGDSAAYFCASSPNSGTDTQYFGPGTRLTVL.

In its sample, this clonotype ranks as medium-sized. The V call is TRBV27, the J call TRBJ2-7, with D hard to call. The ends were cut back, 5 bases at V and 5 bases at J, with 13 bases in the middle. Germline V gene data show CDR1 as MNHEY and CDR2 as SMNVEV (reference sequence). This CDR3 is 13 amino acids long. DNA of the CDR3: TGTGCCAGCAGTCCCCTACCGTTCAACGAGCAGTACTTC. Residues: CASSPLPFNEQYF.

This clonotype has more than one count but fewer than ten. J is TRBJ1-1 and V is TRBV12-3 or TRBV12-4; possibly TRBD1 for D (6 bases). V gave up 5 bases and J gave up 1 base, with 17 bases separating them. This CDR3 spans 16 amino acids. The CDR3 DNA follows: TGTGCCAGCAGTCCCCGAGGGGGACGGAGGAACACTGAAGCTTTCTTT. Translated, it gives CASSPRGGRRNTEAFF.

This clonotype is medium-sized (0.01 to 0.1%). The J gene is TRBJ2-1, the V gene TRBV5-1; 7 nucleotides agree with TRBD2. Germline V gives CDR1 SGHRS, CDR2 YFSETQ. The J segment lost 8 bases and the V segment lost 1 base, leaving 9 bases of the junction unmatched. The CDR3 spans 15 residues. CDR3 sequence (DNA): TGCGCCAGCAGCTTGTCTGGGAGGGCCTTGGATGAGCAGTTCTTC. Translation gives CASSLSGRALDEQFF.

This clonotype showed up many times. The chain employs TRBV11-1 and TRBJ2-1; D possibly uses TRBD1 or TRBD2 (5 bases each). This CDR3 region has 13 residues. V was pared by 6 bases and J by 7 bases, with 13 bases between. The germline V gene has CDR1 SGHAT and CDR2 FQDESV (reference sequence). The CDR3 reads CASSMGVQNEQFF. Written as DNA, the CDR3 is TGTGCCAGCAGTATGGGGGTTCAGAATGAGCAGTTCTTC.

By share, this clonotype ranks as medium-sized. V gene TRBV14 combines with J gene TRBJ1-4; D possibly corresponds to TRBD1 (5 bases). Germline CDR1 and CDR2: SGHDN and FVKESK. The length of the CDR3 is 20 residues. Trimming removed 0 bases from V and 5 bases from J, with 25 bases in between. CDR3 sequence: CASSQDLIGAGQTGNEKLFF. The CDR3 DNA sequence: TGTGCCAGCAGCCAAGATCTGATCGGGGCAGGCCAAACGGGAAATGAAAAACTGTTTTTT.

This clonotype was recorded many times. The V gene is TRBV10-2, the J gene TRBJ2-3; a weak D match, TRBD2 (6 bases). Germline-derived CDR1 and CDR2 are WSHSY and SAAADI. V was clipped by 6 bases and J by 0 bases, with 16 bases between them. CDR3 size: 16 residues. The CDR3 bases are TGCGCCAGCAGCCAGGGACTCACGCCCAGCACAGATACGCAGTATTTT. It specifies CASSQGLTPSTDTQYF.

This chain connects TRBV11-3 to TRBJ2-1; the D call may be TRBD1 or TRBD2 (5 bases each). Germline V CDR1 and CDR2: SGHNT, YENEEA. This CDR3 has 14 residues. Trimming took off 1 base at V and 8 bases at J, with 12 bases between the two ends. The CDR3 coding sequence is TGTGCCAGCAGCTTAGGAACCAGAGGGGATGAGCAGTTCTTC. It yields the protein CASSLGTRGDEQFF.

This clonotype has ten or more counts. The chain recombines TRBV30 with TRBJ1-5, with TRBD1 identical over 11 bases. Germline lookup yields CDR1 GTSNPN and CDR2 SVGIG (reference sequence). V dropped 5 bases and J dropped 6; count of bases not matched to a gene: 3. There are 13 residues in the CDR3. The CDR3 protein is CAWGQGASQPQHF. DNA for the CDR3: TGTGCCTGGGGACAGGGGGCGAGTCAGCCCCAGCATTTT.

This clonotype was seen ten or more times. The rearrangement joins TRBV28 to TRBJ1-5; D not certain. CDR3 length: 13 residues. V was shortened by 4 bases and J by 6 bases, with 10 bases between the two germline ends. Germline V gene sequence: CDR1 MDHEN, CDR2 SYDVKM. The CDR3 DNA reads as TGTGCCAGCAGTTACAGTAAAGGTCAGCCCCAGCATTTT. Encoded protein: CASSYSKGQPQHF.

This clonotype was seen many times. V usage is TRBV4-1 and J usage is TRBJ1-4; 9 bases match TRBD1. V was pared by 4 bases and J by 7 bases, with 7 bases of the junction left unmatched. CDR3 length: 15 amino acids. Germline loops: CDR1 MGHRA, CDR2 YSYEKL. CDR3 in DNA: TGCGCCAGCAGCCGTCCGGGACAGGGCGGTGAAAAACTGTTTTTT. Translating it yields CASSRPGQGGEKLFF.

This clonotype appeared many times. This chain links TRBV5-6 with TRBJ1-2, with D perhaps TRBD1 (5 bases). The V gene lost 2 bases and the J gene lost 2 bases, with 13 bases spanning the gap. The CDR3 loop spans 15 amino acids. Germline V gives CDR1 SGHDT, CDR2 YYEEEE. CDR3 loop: CASSFPGNLNYGYTF. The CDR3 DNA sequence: TGTGCCAGCAGCTTCCCAGGGAACCTGAACTATGGCTACACCTTC.

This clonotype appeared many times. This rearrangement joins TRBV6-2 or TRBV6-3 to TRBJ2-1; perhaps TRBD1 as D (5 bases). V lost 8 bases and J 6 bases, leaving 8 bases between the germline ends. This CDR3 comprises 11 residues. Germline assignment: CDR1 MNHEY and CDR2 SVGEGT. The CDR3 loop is CASGASNEQFF. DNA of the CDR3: TGTGCCAGCGGGGCGTCCAATGAGCAGTTCTTC.

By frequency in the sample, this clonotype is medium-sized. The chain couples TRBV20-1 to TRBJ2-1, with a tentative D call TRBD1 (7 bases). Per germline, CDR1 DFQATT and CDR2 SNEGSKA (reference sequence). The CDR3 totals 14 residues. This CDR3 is CSLGGGTGVNEQFF. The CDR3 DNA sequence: TGCAGCCTAGGGGGCGGGACTGGGGTGAATGAGCAGTTCTTC.

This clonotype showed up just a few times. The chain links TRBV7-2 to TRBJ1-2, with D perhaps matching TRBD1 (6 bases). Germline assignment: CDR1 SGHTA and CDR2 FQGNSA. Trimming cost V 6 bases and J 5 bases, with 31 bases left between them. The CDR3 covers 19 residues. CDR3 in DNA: TGTGCCAGCAGGCGACCGGGACACGTCAGCACCTCAGAAGGATATGGCTACACCTTC. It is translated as CASRRPGHVSTSEGYGYTF.

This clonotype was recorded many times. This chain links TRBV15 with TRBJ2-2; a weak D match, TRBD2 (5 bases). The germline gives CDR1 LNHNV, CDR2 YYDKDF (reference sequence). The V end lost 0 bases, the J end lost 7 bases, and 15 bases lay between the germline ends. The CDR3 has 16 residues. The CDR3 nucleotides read TGTGCCACCAGCAGAGAAGGCCGGGCGAGGGACGGGGAGCTGTTTTTT. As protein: CATSREGRARDGELFF.

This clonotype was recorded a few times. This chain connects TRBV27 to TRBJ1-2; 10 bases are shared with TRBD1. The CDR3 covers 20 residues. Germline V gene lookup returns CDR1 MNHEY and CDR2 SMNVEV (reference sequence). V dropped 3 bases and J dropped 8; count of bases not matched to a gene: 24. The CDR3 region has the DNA TGTGCCAGCAGTTTGGTACCCCCGGGACAGGGGACCATATTCGGCGGCGGCTACACCTTC. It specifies CASSLVPPGQGTIFGGGYTF.

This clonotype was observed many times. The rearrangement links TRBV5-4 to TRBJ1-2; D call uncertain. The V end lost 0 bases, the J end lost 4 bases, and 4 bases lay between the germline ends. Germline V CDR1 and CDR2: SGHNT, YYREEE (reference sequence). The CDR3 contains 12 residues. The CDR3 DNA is TGTGCCAGCAGCTTGGAGGGCTATGGCTACACCTTC. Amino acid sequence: CASSLEGYGYTF. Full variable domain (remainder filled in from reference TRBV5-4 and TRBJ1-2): ETGVTQSPTHLIKTRGQQVTLRCSSQSGHNTVSWYQQALGQGPQFIFQYYREEENGRGNFPPRFSGLQFPNYSSELNVNALELDDSALYLCASSLEGYGYTFGSGTRLTVV.

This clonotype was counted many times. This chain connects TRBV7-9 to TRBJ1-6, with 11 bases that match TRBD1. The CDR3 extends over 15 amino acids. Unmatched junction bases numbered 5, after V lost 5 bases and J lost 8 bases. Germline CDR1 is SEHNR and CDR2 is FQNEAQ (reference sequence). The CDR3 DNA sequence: TGTGCCAGCAGCCGACTGGGACAGGGGGATTCACCCCTCCACTTT. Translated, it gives CASSRLGQGDSPLHF.

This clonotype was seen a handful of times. CDR3: CASSLASGPYEQYF. Here the CDR3 DNA reads TGTGCCAGCAGCTTAGCGAGCGGCCCCTACGAGCAGTACTTC. The chain has TRBV7-2 and TRBJ2-7, with a weak D call TRBD2 (5 bases). The V gene's germline CDR1 is SGHTA and CDR2 FQGNSA. V dropped 0 bases and J dropped 2 bases, with 8 bases sitting between them. The CDR3 is made up of 14 amino acids.

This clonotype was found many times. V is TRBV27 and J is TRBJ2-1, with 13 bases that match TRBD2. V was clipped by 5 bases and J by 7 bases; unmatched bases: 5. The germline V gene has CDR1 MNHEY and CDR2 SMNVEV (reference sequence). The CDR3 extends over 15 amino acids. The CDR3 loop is CASSGGTSGVNEQFF. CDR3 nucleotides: TGTGCCAGCAGTGGAGGGACTAGCGGGGTGAATGAGCAGTTCTTC.

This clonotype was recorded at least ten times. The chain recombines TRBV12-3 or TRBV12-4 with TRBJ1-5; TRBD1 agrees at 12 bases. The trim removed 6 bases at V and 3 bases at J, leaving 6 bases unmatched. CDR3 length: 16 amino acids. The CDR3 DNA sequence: TGTGCCAGCAGCCTGGGACAGGGGGCGCACAATCAGCCCCAGCATTTT. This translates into CASSLGQGAHNQPQHF.